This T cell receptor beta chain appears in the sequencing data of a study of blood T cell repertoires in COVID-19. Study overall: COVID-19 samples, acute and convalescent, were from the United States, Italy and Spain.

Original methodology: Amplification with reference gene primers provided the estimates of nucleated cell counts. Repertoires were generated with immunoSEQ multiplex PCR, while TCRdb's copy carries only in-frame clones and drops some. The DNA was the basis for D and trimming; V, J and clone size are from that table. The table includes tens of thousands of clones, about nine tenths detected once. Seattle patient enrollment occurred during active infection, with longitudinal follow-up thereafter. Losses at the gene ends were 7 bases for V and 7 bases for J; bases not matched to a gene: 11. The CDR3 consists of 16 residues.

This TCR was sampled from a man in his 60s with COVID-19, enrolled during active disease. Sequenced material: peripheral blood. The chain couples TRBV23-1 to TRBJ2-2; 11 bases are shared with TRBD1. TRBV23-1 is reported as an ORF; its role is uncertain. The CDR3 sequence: CASTLKDRGQGGELFF. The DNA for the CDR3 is TGCGCCAGCACCCTCAAGGACAGGGGGCAGGGCGGGGAGCTGTTTTTT.